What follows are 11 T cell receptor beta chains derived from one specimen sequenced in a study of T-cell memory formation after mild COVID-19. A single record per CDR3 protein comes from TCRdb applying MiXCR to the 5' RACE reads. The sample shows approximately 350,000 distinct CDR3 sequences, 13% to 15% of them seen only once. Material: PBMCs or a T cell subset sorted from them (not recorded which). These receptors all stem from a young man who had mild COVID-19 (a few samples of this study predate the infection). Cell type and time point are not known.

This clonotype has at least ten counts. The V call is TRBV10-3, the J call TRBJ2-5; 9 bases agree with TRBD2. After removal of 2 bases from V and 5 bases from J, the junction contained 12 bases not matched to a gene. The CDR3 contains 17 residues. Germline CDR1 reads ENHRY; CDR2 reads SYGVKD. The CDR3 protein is CAISEQEILAGRETQYF. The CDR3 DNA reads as TGTGCCATCAGTGAGCAGGAAATACTAGCGGGCAGGGAGACCCAGTACTTC.

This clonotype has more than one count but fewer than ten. CDR3 protein: CASSFDRAGRKLFF. Here the CDR3 DNA reads TGTGCCAGCAGCTTCGACAGGGCCGGGAGAAAACTGTTTTTT. The chain has TRBV3-1 and TRBJ1-4, with TRBD1 matching over 7 bases. V gave up 5 bases and J gave up 10 bases; unmatched junction bases: 10. CDR3 length: 14 residues. Germline values: CDR1 LGHDT, CDR2 YNNKEL (reference sequence).

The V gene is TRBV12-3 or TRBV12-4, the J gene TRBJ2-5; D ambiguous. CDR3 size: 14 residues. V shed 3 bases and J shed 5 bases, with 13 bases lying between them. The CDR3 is CASSFGVFGETQYF. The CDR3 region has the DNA TGTGCCAGCAGTTTCGGAGTTTTCGGGGAGACCCAGTACTTC.

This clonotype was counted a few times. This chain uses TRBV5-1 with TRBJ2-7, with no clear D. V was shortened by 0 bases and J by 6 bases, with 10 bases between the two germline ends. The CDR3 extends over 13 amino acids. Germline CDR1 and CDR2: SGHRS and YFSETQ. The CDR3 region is CASSLAGYSEQYF. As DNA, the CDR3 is TGCGCCAGCAGCTTGGCTGGGTATAGCGAGCAGTACTTC.

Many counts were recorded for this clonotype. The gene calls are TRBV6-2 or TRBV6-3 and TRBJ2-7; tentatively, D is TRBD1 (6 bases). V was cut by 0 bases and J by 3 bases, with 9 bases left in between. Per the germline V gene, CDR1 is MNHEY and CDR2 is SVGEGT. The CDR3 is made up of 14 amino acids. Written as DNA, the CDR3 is TGTGCCAGCAGTTACTCTGGGGGCCGCTACGAGCAGTACGTC. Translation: CASSYSGGRYEQYV.

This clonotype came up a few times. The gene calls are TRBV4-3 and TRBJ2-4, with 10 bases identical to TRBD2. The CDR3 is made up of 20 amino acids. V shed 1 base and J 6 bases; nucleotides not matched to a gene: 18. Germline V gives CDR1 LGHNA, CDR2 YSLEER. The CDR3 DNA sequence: TGCGCCAGCAGCCAAGGCTTAGGACTAGCGGCGCGGGGGGTGAGAAACATTCAGTACTTC. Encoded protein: CASSQGLGLAARGVRNIQYF.

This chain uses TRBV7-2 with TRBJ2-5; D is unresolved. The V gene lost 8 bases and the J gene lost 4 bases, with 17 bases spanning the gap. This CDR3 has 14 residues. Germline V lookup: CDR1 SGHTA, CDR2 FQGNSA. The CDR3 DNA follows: TGTGCCAGCGGCGCCTTCGTGGTCCGAGAGACCCAGTACTTC. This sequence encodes CASGAFVVRETQYF.

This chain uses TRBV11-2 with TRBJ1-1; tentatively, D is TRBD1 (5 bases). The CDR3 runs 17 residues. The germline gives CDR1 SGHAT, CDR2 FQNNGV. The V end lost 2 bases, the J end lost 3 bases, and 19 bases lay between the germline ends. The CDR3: CASSLRTVWGKDTEAFF. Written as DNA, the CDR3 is TGTGCCAGCAGCTTAAGGACCGTCTGGGGGAAGGACACTGAAGCTTTCTTT. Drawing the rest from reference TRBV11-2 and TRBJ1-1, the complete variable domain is EAGVAQSPRYKIIEKRQSVAFWCNPISGHATLYWYQQILGQGPKLLIQFQNNGVVDDSQLPKDRFSAERLKGVDSTLKIQPAKLEDSAVYLCASSLRTVWGKDTEAFFGQGTRLTVV.

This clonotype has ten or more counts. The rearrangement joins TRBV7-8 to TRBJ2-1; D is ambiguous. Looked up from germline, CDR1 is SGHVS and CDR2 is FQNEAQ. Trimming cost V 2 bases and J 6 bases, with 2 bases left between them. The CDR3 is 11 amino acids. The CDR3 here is CASSLLNEQFF. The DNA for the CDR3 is TGTGCCAGCAGCTTACTCAATGAGCAGTTCTTC. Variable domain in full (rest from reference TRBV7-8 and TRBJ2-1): GAGVSQSPRYKVAKRGQDVALRCDPISGHVSLFWYQQALGQGPEFLTYFQNEAQLDKSGLPSDRFFAERPEGSVSTLKIQRTQQEDSAVYLCASSLLNEQFFGPGTRLTVL.

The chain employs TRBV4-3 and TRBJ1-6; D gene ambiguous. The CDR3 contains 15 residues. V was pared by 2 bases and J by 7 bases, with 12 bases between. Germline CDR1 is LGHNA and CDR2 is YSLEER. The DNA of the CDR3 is TGCGCCAGCAGCCAACTCCCCCGGGCGAATTCACCCCTCCACTTT. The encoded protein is CASSQLPRANSPLHF.

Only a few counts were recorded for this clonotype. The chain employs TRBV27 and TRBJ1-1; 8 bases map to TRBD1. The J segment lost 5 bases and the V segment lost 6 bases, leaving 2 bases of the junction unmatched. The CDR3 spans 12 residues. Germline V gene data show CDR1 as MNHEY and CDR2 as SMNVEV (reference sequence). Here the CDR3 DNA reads TGTGCCAGCAGGACAGGGGCGACTGAAGCTTTCTTT. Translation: CASRTGATEAFF.